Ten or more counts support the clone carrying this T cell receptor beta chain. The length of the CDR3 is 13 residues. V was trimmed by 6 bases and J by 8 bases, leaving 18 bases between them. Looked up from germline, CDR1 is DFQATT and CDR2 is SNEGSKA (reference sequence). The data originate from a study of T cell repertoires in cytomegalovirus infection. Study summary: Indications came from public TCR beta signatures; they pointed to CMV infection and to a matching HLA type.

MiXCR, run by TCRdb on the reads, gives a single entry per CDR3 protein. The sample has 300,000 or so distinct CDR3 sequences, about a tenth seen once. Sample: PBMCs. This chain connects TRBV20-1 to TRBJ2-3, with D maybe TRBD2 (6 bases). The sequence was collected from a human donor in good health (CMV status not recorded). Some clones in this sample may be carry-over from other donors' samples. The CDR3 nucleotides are TGCAGTGCCCCACCGGGGAGGAGTGGTACGCAGTATTTT. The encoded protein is CSAPPGRSGTQYF.